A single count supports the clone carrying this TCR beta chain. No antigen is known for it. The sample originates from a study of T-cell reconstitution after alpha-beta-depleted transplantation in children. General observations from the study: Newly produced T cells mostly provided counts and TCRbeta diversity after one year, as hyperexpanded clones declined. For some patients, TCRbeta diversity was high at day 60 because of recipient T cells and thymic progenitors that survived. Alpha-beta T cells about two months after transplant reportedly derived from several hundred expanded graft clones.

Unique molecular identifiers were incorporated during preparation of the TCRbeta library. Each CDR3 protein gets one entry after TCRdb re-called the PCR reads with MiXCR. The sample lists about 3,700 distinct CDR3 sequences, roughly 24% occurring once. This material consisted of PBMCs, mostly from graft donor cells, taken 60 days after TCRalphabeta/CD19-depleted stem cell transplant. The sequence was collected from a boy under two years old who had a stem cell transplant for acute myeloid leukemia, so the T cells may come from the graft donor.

CDR3 amino acids: CASSESQKGNQETQYF. The CDR3 nucleotides read TGCGCCAGCAGTGAGTCGCAGAAAGGCAACCAAGAGACCCAGTACTTC. J is TRBJ2-5 and V is TRBV10-1; D unresolved. This CDR3 has 16 residues. Germline V CDR1 and CDR2: WNHNN, SYGVQD (reference sequence). Trimming removed 0 bases at V and 0 bases at J, with 11 bases between.